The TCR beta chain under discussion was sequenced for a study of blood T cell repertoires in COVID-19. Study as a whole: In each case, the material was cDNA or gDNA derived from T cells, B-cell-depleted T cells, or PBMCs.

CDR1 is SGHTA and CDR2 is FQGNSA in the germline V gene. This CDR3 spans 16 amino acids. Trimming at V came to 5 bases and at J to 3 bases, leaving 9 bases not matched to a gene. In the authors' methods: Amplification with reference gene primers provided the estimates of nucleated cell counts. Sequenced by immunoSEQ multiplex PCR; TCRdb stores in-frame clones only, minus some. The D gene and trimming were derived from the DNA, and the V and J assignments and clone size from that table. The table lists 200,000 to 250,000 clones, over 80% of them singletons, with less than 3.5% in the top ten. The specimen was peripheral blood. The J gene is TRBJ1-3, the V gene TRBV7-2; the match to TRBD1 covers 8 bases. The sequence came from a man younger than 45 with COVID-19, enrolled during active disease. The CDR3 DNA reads TGTGCCAGCAGCACGAGAGGACAGGGTCGTGGAAACACCATATATTTT. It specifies CASSTRGQGRGNTIYF.